This TCR beta chain was captured by sequencing in a study of blood T cells in healthy people across ages. CDR3 length: 18 residues. The V gene's germline CDR1 is DFQATT and CDR2 SNEGSKA (reference sequence). Losses at the gene ends were 6 bases for V and 2 bases for J; bases not matched to a gene: 17. It was with a sample-barcoded 5' primer and a J-beta primer mix that a second PCR of roughly 7 to 12 cycles was run. TCRdb redid the calling of the 5' RACE reads with MiXCR, one entry per CDR3 protein. Here the sample spans 1.2 million to 1.5 million distinct CDR3 sequences, around 59% being singletons.

This chain joins TRBV20-1 and TRBJ1-5; TRBD1 aligns across 9 bases. Sequencing was performed on blood. This TCR came from a man aged 18-30 years in good health. This CDR3 reads CSATEGIGGQGGNQPQHF. The DNA for the CDR3 is TGCAGTGCCACCGAAGGCATAGGGGGACAGGGAGGCAATCAGCCCCAGCATTTT.